The sequence of this TCR beta chain was determined in a study of shared clonotypes between healthy human individuals (dated by TCRdb to 2020 to 2021). Concerning the study at large: A couple of women and a few men aged 18 to 49 years were included in the cohort. For each donor, three plates each were used for CD4 naive and CD4 memory, two plates were used for CD8 naive, and one plate was used for CD8 memory. Blood TCR repertoires of about 5 healthy adults were deeply sequenced to estimate repertoire size and the extent of clonotype sharing between individuals. Different laboratories and diverse techniques were used to prepare libraries and sequence TCR repertoires, to increase sequencing depth and limit assay-specific biases. Each donor's leukapheresis produced roughly between about 0.9 and 9.5 billion PBMCs.

Trimming at the junction amounts to 0 bases on V and 7 bases on J, and the germline ends lie 10 bases apart. The CDR3 runs 13 amino acids, cysteine and phenylalanine included. Solely the CDR3 DNA is kept, with 39 bases framed from the first base. In the germline V gene, CDR1 corresponds to SGDLS and CDR2 to YYNGEE. Using the deep immunoSEQ assay, multiplex PCR amplified TCR CDR3 regions from genomic DNA. For each cell subset, the extracted genomic DNA was distributed evenly across all wells of several immunoSEQ 96-well plates, and each plate served as one replicate. For sorted subsets, each replicate PCR was loaded with 200 to 250 ng genomic DNA, equivalent to about 30,000 T cell genomes. Purified libraries were measured with a Qubit 3.0 fluorometer, size-checked on a Bioanalyzer 2100, and measured again with the KAPA Library Quantification kit. A separate single-read 150-cycle Illumina NextSeq 550 flow cell was used to sequence each immunoSEQ 96-well plate. In the authors' own workflow: Because the immunoSEQ output included only junctional sequences and no quality scores, the filtering could not be the same as the filtering used for full-length reads. To assign V/J genes and CDR3, sequences were annotated against IMGT germline references using PyIR, a Python wrapper for IgBLAST v1.9. Reads with weak V/J assignments (E-value above 1e-6), missing CDR3, stop codons, out-of-frame junctions, or ambiguous translated residues were removed. V3J clonotypes were defined by identical inferred V gene, J gene, and CDR3 amino acid sequence. Percentage overlap between repertoires was computed as shared unique clonotypes divided by the size of the smaller repertoire. Repertoire richness was assessed with RTK rarefaction, the Chao1 estimator, and Recon v2.1 estimates of unobserved clonotypes. Generation probabilities for all TCRbeta clonotypes obtained by the gDNA method from a handful of donors were computed using OLGA. In its TCRdb copy, this immuneACCESS table keeps in-frame sequences only and misses some clones. Where compared with another copy, unresolved V genes explain less than half of these, and the others have no known cause. V and J calls plus clone size are reproduced from that table; the DNA served to infer D and trimming. This sample gives hundreds of thousands of clones in total; 80% to 95% of them show up just once. The ten top clones hold less than 25% of the sample.

Notes on this clone: Its antigen is unknown. Within one base of it there is no much larger clone, and no base qualities were kept.

CD8 naive samples were CD45RO-negative cells positively selected for CCR7, giving a CD45RA+CCR7+ population that excluded TemRA cells. Donors were healthy HIV-negative adults with no recently reported acute infections or vaccinations. Every donor was a Caucasian adult residing in Nashville, Tennessee, USA. Blood was collected by leukapheresis, and PBMCs were isolated by Ficoll-Histopaque density gradient centrifugation and then cryopreserved in liquid nitrogen vapor phase. Analytical flow cytometry was used to check the purity and quantity of every magnetically sorted T cell population. Genomic DNA was isolated from each sorted fraction and quantified by UV absorbance on a Nanodrop 2000c. Beyond this particular receptor, the publication reports: Naive subsets generally had larger estimated clonotype richness than memory subsets. Based on pairwise subsampling, the degree of clonotype sharing among donors was expected to be affected by sequencing depth. Only blood was sampled, and tissue TCR repertoires likely differ from those in blood. Because the study included only a small number of donors, the genetic and exposure-history diversity represented was limited. Clonotypes shared by all four sorted-subset donors showed higher generation probabilities than non-shared clonotypes. Rarefaction of sorted-subset datasets indicated incomplete sequencing despite the large sequencing depth. Across a few donors, around 5% of naive CD4, around 3.5% of naive CD8, about 2.3% of memory CD4, and roughly 0.41% of memory CD8 clonotypes were shared.

The source of this sequence is a man aged 25 to 45 in good health. Recombination connected TRBV9 to TRBJ1-1, and the D gene may be TRBD1, 5 bases matching. Sequenced material: naive CD8+ T cells sorted from blood. Interpreted using the paper, the cell subset or site label stands for: CD45RA+CCR7+. The CDR3 region reads CASSVGGAGEAFF. The nucleotides read TGTGCCAGCAGCGTAGGAGGGGCGGGTGAAGCTTTCTTT.